Below, 29 T cell receptor beta chains from the same sample are listed, as sequenced in a study of cytomegalovirus exposure and HLA in healthy donors. Sequencing used immunoSEQ multiplex PCR; TCRdb keeps in-frame clones, though not all of them. The table has 150,000 to 200,000 clones, 65% to 90% seen once. Sequencing was performed on PBMCs. These receptors all stem from a woman younger than 35 in good health and CMV-seronegative.

This rearrangement joins TRBV9 to TRBJ2-2; D gene unclear. Trimming shortened V by 5 bases and J by 3 bases, and 14 bases separated the two germline ends. Germline CDR1 reads SGDLS; CDR2 reads YYNGEE. This CDR3 is 15 amino acids long. CDR3 in DNA: TGTGCCAGCAGTCGTGCCAGGTCTGACACCGGGGAGCTGTTTTTT. This translates into CASSRARSDTGELFF.

The genes are TRBV7-2 and TRBJ2-7; tentatively, D is TRBD2 (6 bases). Germline V lookup: CDR1 SGHTA, CDR2 FQGNSA. Trimming shortened V by 2 bases and J by 2 bases, and 16 bases separated the two germline ends. The CDR3 is 16 residues long. In DNA form, the CDR3 reads TGTGCCAGCAGCTTAAAGCCGGGACTGGGGGCCTACGAGCAGTACTTC. This sequence encodes CASSLKPGLGAYEQYF.

V usage is TRBV7-9 and J usage is TRBJ2-1, with 9 bases aligning to TRBD1. V trimming: 5 bases; J trimming: 8 bases; junction bases outside the gene matches: 10. Germline values: CDR1 SEHNR, CDR2 FQNEAQ (reference sequence). CDR3 size: 15 residues. The DNA of the CDR3 is TGTGCCAGCAGCCCCTGGGGGACAGGGTGGGATGAGCAGTTCTTC. It codes for CASSPWGTGWDEQFF.

The rearrangement uses TRBV5-6 and TRBJ1-1, with 7 positions matching TRBD1. The J segment lost 0 bases and the V segment lost 3 bases, leaving 8 bases of the junction unmatched. Germline V gives CDR1 SGHDT, CDR2 YYEEEE. This CDR3 region has 16 residues. CDR3 amino acids: CASSYQGQSMNTEAFF. CDR3 in DNA: TGTGCCAGCAGCTATCAGGGACAGTCAATGAACACTGAAGCTTTCTTT.

The chain links TRBV6-5 to TRBJ1-1; TRBD1 matches at 10 bases. CDR1 and CDR2 from the germline V gene are MNHEY and SVGAGI. The CDR3 runs to 15 residues. Germline trimming cut 6 bases from V and 5 bases from J; bases unmatched to any gene: 9. The CDR3: CASSRRDRGTTEAFF. DNA of the CDR3: TGTGCCAGCAGCAGACGGGACAGGGGAACTACTGAAGCTTTCTTT.

This chain uses TRBV7-2 with TRBJ2-1; 10 bases map to TRBD2. This CDR3 has 15 residues. J lost 6 bases, V lost 6 bases, and 8 bases had no gene match. The germline CDR1 and CDR2 sequences are SGHTA and FQGNSA. CDR3: CASRVAGGEINEQFF. The CDR3, as DNA: TGTGCCAGCAGAGTAGCGGGGGGAGAAATCAATGAGCAGTTCTTC.

In this sample, this clone turned up many times. V usage is TRBV7-6 and J usage is TRBJ2-1; 7 nucleotides line up with TRBD2. The junction had 10 bases not matched to a gene; V was cut back by 4 bases and J by 7 bases. This CDR3 is built from 15 residues. Looked up from germline, CDR1 is SGHVS and CDR2 is FNYEAQ. CDR3: CASSSTAQGGNEQFF. The CDR3 bases are TGTGCCAGCAGCTCCACAGCGCAGGGAGGGAATGAGCAGTTCTTC.

The chain joins TRBV2 to TRBJ1-5, with D perhaps TRBD1 (6 bases). This CDR3 contains 16 residues. Germline loops: CDR1 SNHLY, CDR2 FYNNEI. Trimming removed 6 bases at V and 0 bases at J, with 15 bases between. The CDR3 DNA reads TGTGCCAGCAGCGGGCAGGGGCTATATAGCAATCAGCCCCAGCATTTT. Translated, it gives CASSGQGLYSNQPQHF.

The rearrangement links TRBV5-6 to TRBJ2-1, with D possibly being TRBD2 (6 bases). Trimming removed 2 bases from V and 6 bases from J, with 9 bases in between. Per germline, CDR1 SGHDT and CDR2 YYEEEE. The CDR3 spans 13 residues. CDR3 protein: CASSFAGSNEQFF. The CDR3 DNA follows: TGTGCCAGCAGCTTCGCGGGATCCAATGAGCAGTTCTTC. Drawing the rest from reference TRBV5-6 and TRBJ2-1, the complete variable domain is DAGVTQSPTHLIKTRGQQVTLRCSPKSGHDTVSWYQQALGQGPQFIFQYYEEEERQRGNFPDRFSGHQFPNYSSELNVNALLLGDSALYLCASSFAGSNEQFFGPGTRLTVL.

The chain employs TRBV7-6 and TRBJ2-5, with D uncertain. The V end lost 2 bases, the J end lost 5 bases, and 6 bases lay between the germline ends. CDR3 size: 12 residues. Germline values: CDR1 SGHVS, CDR2 FNYEAQ. This chain's CDR3 is CASSLTVETQYF. The CDR3 DNA reads as TGTGCCAGCAGCTTAACGGTTGAGACCCAGTACTTC.

This sequence joins TRBV29-1 and TRBJ2-7; TRBD1 matches at 7 bases. The germline V gene encodes CDR1 SQVTM and CDR2 ANQGSEA. J gave up 6 bases and V 5 bases, and 4 bases lay outside the gene matches. CDR3 size: 11 residues. CDR3 nucleotides: TGCAGCGTTTTCACAGGGGTCGAGCAGTACTTC. Its protein product is CSVFTGVEQYF.

The V gene is TRBV7-2, the J gene TRBJ2-5; 8 bases are shared with TRBD2. V gave up 5 bases and J gave up 3 bases; unmatched junction bases: 8. This CDR3 has 15 amino acids. Germline CDR1 and CDR2: SGHTA and FQGNSA. CDR3 DNA: TGTGCCAGCAGCCCACGGACTAGCCGAGAAGAGACCCAGTACTTC. Translating it yields CASSPRTSREETQYF. The full variable domain, rest sourced from reference TRBV7-2 and TRBJ2-5, is GAGVSQSPSNKVTEKGKDVELRCDPISGHTALYWYRQSLGQGLEFLIYFQGNSAPDKSGLPSDRFSAERTGGSVSTLTIQRTQQEDSAVYLCASSPRTSREETQYFGPGTRLLVL.

This clone has just a few counts. The gene calls are TRBV10-3 and TRBJ1-1; TRBD1 aligns across 8 bases. The CDR3 is 17 residues long. The ends lost 3 bases at V and 1 base at J; junction bases unmatched: 10. In germline, CDR1 is ENHRY, CDR2 SYGVKD. CDR3 sequence: CAISDGQGRSRNTEAFF. DNA of the CDR3: TGTGCCATCAGTGACGGACAGGGTAGGAGCCGGAACACTGAAGCTTTCTTT.

The chain links TRBV18 to TRBJ2-7; D is perhaps TRBD2 (5 bases). Germline assignment: CDR1 KGHSH and CDR2 LQKENI. Between the trimmed V and J ends, which lost 3 bases and 6 bases, there was a span of 15 bases. This CDR3 region has 14 residues. This CDR3 reads CASSPPQRSSEQYF. CDR3 DNA: TGTGCCAGCTCACCCCCCCAGCGGTCGTCCGAGCAGTACTTC.

Only one count was recorded for this clone. V usage is TRBV7-9 and J usage is TRBJ2-1, with TRBD1 identical over 8 bases. Germline V CDR1 and CDR2: SEHNR, FQNEAQ (reference sequence). The CDR3 is made up of 15 amino acids. V was clipped by 5 bases and J by 6 bases; unmatched bases: 9. The CDR3 coding sequence is TGTGCCAGCAGCCCTCGGACAGGGCCCGGCAATGAGCAGTTCTTC. This translates into CASSPRTGPGNEQFF.

This clone was counted a few times. The genes are TRBV10-3 and TRBJ1-2; no reliable D call. Trimming cost V 7 bases and J 6 bases, with 12 bases left between them. Per germline, CDR1 ENHRY and CDR2 SYGVKD. CDR3 length equals 12 residues. The chain's CDR3 is CAITPSGDGYTF. CDR3 sequence (DNA): TGTGCCATCACCCCCAGCGGGGATGGCTACACCTTC.

This clone was seen a single time. J is TRBJ2-1 and V is TRBV12-5, with D perhaps matching TRBD2 (5 bases). Germline V gene lookup returns CDR1 LGHNT and CDR2 FRNRAP. The V gene lost 6 bases and the J gene lost 7 bases, with 7 bases spanning the gap. The length of the CDR3 is 11 residues. The CDR3 DNA reads TGTGCTAGTGGCCGACTAAATGAGCAGTTCTTC. Translated, it gives CASGRLNEQFF.

CDR3 residues: CASHLDYKINEQFF. The CDR3, as DNA: TGTGCCAGCCATCTGGACTATAAAATCAATGAGCAGTTCTTC. The chain uses TRBV2 and TRBJ2-1; weak D call: TRBD2 (6 bases). The V end lost 8 bases, the J end lost 6 bases, and 17 bases lay between the germline ends. The CDR3 consists of 14 residues. Per germline, CDR1 SNHLY and CDR2 FYNNEI.

Only one count was recorded for this clone. The chain carries TRBV5-6 and TRBJ1-2; maybe TRBD1 (6 bases). Germline loops: CDR1 SGHDT, CDR2 YYEEEE. The CDR3 runs 16 residues. V lost 6 bases to trimming and J lost 0 bases, with 18 bases between them. CDR3 residues: CASNLYGQTPNYGYTF. The CDR3 bases are TGTGCCAGCAACTTATACGGACAGACCCCTAACTATGGCTACACCTTC.

The chain links TRBV19 to TRBJ2-5; TRBD2 matches at 7 bases. Germline V CDR1 and CDR2: LNHDA, SQIVND (reference sequence). The CDR3 loop spans 13 amino acids. After removal of 5 bases from V and 2 bases from J, the junction contained 2 bases not matched to a gene. The CDR3 here is CASSSGGQETQYF. The CDR3 DNA follows: TGTGCCAGTAGTTCGGGGGGACAAGAGACCCAGTACTTC.

This chain uses TRBV6-6 with TRBJ2-2; D is possibly TRBD2 (7 bases). Germline V gives CDR1 MNHNY, CDR2 SVGAGI (reference sequence). CDR3 length: 13 residues. V dropped 7 bases and J dropped 8 bases, with 14 bases sitting between them. This CDR3 is CASIAGGTGELFF. The CDR3 DNA sequence: TGTGCCAGCATCGCCGGGGGGACAGGGGAGCTGTTTTTT.

V usage is TRBV7-2 and J usage is TRBJ2-1; 10 nucleotides agree with TRBD2. Germline CDR1 and CDR2: SGHTA and FQGNSA. This CDR3 has 17 amino acids. J lost 3 bases, V lost 4 bases, and 9 bases had no gene match. CDR3 DNA: TGTGCCAGCAGCTCGCCGAGAGCGGGAGGGGTCTACAATGAGCAGTTCTTC. Protein: CASSSPRAGGVYNEQFF.

This rearrangement joins TRBV7-2 to TRBJ2-6, with no clear D. CDR3 length: 17 residues. V lost 1 base to trimming and J lost 0 bases, with 10 bases between them. The germline CDR1 and CDR2 sequences are SGHTA and FQGNSA. CDR3 nucleotides: TGTGCCAGCAGCTTAGACCTCCTAAGCTCTGGGGCCAACGTCCTGACTTTC. Translation gives CASSLDLLSSGANVLTF. Drawing the rest from reference TRBV7-2 and TRBJ2-6, the complete variable domain is GAGVSQSPSNKVTEKGKDVELRCDPISGHTALYWYRQSLGQGLEFLIYFQGNSAPDKSGLPSDRFSAERTGGSVSTLTIQRTQQEDSAVYLCASSLDLLSSGANVLTFGAGSRLTVL.

Only one count was recorded for this clone. This chain links TRBV7-9 with TRBJ2-7; 7 bases line up with TRBD1. The junction had 10 bases not matched to a gene; V was cut back by 5 bases and J by 9 bases. Germline lookup yields CDR1 SEHNR and CDR2 FQNEAQ (reference sequence). This CDR3 has 13 amino acids. The CDR3 reads CASSPPGTAGQYF. The CDR3, as DNA: TGTGCCAGCAGCCCACCTGGGACAGCAGGGCAGTACTTC.

The chain joins TRBV12-5 to TRBJ1-1; 8 nucleotides match TRBD1. This CDR3 is built from 14 residues. V lost 6 bases, J lost 1 base, and 4 bases stayed unmatched. Germline CDR1 is LGHNT and CDR2 is FRNRAP. The CDR3 region is CASGLTGENTEAFF. The CDR3, as DNA: TGTGCTAGTGGCTTGACAGGGGAGAACACTGAAGCTTTCTTT.

The genes are TRBV5-1 and TRBJ2-1, with a tentative D call TRBD1 (6 bases). V lost 4 bases to trimming and J lost 3 bases, with 8 bases between them. This CDR3 contains 13 residues. CDR1 SGHRS and CDR2 YFSETQ come from the germline V gene. CDR3 amino acids: CASSPGVYNEQFF. For the CDR3, the DNA is TGCGCCAGCAGCCCAGGGGTCTACAATGAGCAGTTCTTC.

The chain carries TRBV6-1 and TRBJ2-5, with TRBD1 matching over 7 bases. This CDR3 has 14 amino acids. Germline-derived CDR1 and CDR2 are MNHNS and SASEGT. V shed 7 bases, J shed 4 bases, and the junction held 9 bases outside the gene matches. The CDR3 DNA follows: TGTGCCAGCAAGGTTACAGGGGCGTTAGAGACCCAGTACTTC. Residues: CASKVTGALETQYF.

This chain uses TRBV11-2 with TRBJ2-7, with D maybe TRBD2 (7 bases). This CDR3 has 17 residues. Germline CDR1 reads SGHAT; CDR2 reads FQNNGV. V was shortened by 3 bases and J by 2 bases, with 20 bases between the two germline ends. CDR3 nucleotide sequence: TGTGCCAGCAGCTTTTTCGGGGGGCTAGCGGACCCCTACGAGCAGTACTTC. Its translation is CASSFFGGLADPYEQYF.

This clone appeared a few times. CDR3 nucleotide sequence: TGCGCCAGCAGCCACCCTTTAGGGGCTTGGGCTTTCTTT. It specifies CASSHPLGAWAFF. V gene TRBV4-1 combines with J gene TRBJ1-1; possible D gene TRBD1, 5 bases. This CDR3 has 13 amino acids. V was cut by 3 bases and J by 11 bases, with 16 bases left in between. CDR1 and CDR2 from the germline V gene are MGHRA and YSYEKL.